The rows below give T cell receptor beta chains drawn from one sample of a study of cytomegalovirus exposure and HLA in healthy donors. The assay was immunoSEQ multiplex PCR, and TCRdb's table has in-frame clones only and misses some. The profile shows 71,000 or so clones, 85% to 95% of them singletons. Sequencing used PBMCs. The receptors were sampled from a woman younger than 35 in good health and CMV-seronegative. The CDR3 runs from the conserved cysteine through the conserved F or W. The order of the fields is J gene, D gene, clone size, V gene, CDR3 protein, CDR3 DNA. A D gene is named only where the DNA matches it firmly. Only part of the rows carry a size: once, few, many, or a class if the clone is expanded.

j_call: TRBJ2-1
d_call: TRBD2
clone_size: .
v_call: TRBV7-3
cdr3_aa: CASSLAGGYNEQFF
cdr3_nt: TGTGCCAGCAGCTTAGCGGGAGGCTACAATGAGCAGTTCTTC

j_call: TRBJ1-1
d_call: TRBD1
clone_size: .
v_call: TRBV25-1
cdr3_aa: CASSERTGRTEAFF
cdr3_nt: TGTGCCAGCAGTGAGCGGACAGGGCGGACTGAAGCTTTCTTT

j_call: TRBJ1-2
d_call: .
clone_size: .
v_call: TRBV28
cdr3_aa: CASSLRNYGYTF
cdr3_nt: TGTGCCAGCAGTTTACGGAACTATGGCTACACCTTC

j_call: TRBJ2-7
d_call: TRBD1
clone_size: .
v_call: TRBV7-2
cdr3_aa: CASSFPDRTYEQYF
cdr3_nt: TGTGCCAGCAGCTTCCCGGACAGGACCTACGAGCAGTACTTC

j_call: TRBJ1-1
d_call: TRBD1
clone_size: .
v_call: TRBV10-2
cdr3_aa: CASKEDRGNTEAFF
cdr3_nt: TGCGCCAGCAAAGAGGACAGGGGGAACACTGAAGCTTTCTTT

j_call: TRBJ1-4
d_call: .
clone_size: .
v_call: TRBV21-1
cdr3_aa: CASSKYDGATNEKLFF
cdr3_nt: TGTGCCAGCAGCAAATACGACGGGGCAACTAATGAAAAACTGTTTTTT

j_call: TRBJ1-6
d_call: TRBD1
clone_size: .
v_call: TRBV27
cdr3_aa: CARRTGLSPLHF
cdr3_nt: TGTGCCAGGAGGACAGGCCTTTCACCCCTCCACTTT

j_call: TRBJ2-1
d_call: TRBD2
clone_size: .
v_call: TRBV25-1
cdr3_aa: CASTAGVEQFF
cdr3_nt: TGTGCCAGCACAGCGGGAGTTGAGCAGTTCTTC

j_call: TRBJ2-3
d_call: .
clone_size: once
v_call: TRBV6-4
cdr3_aa: CASSRGADGTDTQYF
cdr3_nt: TGTGCCAGCAGCAGGGGGGCGGACGGCACAGATACGCAGTATTTT

j_call: TRBJ2-1
d_call: TRBD2
clone_size: .
v_call: TRBV28
cdr3_aa: CASSPSGNSDEQFF
cdr3_nt: TGTGCCAGCAGCCCCAGCGGGAATTCGGATGAGCAGTTCTTC

j_call: TRBJ1-6
d_call: .
clone_size: .
v_call: TRBV5-4
cdr3_aa: CASSPGGVLSYNSPLHF
cdr3_nt: TGTGCCAGCAGCCCCGGAGGGGTTCTTTCCTATAATTCACCCCTCCACTTT

j_call: TRBJ2-7
d_call: TRBD2
clone_size: once
v_call: TRBV29-1
cdr3_aa: CSATSGTHYEQYF
cdr3_nt: TGCAGCGCGACTAGCGGGACTCACTACGAGCAGTACTTC

j_call: TRBJ2-1
d_call: .
clone_size: .
v_call: TRBV7-9
cdr3_aa: CASSLASGPVGEQFF
cdr3_nt: TGTGCCAGCAGCTTAGCCAGCGGGCCGGTAGGGGAGCAGTTCTTC

j_call: TRBJ2-3
d_call: TRBD2
clone_size: .
v_call: TRBV30
cdr3_aa: CAWSIAGGSTDTQYF
cdr3_nt: TGTGCCTGGAGTATAGCGGGAGGTAGCACAGATACGCAGTATTTT

j_call: TRBJ1-5
d_call: TRBD1
clone_size: once
v_call: TRBV4-1
cdr3_aa: CASSYGTVNQPQHF
cdr3_nt: TGCGCCAGCAGCTACGGGACAGTCAATCAGCCCCAGCATTTT

j_call: TRBJ2-3
d_call: TRBD2
clone_size: .
v_call: TRBV2
cdr3_aa: CASRGTSTQYF
cdr3_nt: TGTGCCAGCAGGGGGACTAGCACGCAGTATTTT

j_call: TRBJ2-3
d_call: .
clone_size: .
v_call: TRBV6-1
cdr3_aa: CASSEGRDTDTQYF
cdr3_nt: TGTGCCAGCAGTGAGGGGCGGGACACAGATACGCAGTATTTT

j_call: TRBJ2-7
d_call: TRBD1
clone_size: .
v_call: TRBV4-1
cdr3_aa: CASSLRTGGGYEQYF
cdr3_nt: TGCGCCAGCAGCTTACGGACAGGGGGCGGCTACGAGCAGTACTTC

j_call: TRBJ1-2
d_call: .
clone_size: .
v_call: TRBV18
cdr3_aa: CASSETESYGYTF
cdr3_nt: TGTGCCAGCTCAGAGACGGAGTCCTATGGCTACACCTTC

j_call: TRBJ2-1
d_call: TRBD2
clone_size: .
v_call: TRBV11-2
cdr3_aa: CASSFQIGLAGISSNEQFF
cdr3_nt: TGTGCCAGCAGCTTCCAGATTGGGCTAGCGGGGATCAGTTCCAATGAGCAGTTCTTC

j_call: TRBJ1-2
d_call: .
clone_size: .
v_call: TRBV4-3
cdr3_aa: CASSQDSTANYGYTF
cdr3_nt: TGCGCCAGCAGCCAGGACTCAACAGCTAACTATGGCTACACCTTC

j_call: TRBJ1-5
d_call: .
clone_size: once
v_call: TRBV18
cdr3_aa: CASSPQQAGHNQPQHF
cdr3_nt: TGTGCCAGCTCACCACAGCAGGCAGGGCATAATCAGCCCCAGCATTTT

j_call: TRBJ2-2
d_call: .
clone_size: .
v_call: TRBV6-5
cdr3_aa: CASSYRRFTGELFF
cdr3_nt: TGTGCCAGCAGTTACCGGCGGTTCACCGGGGAGCTGTTTTTT

j_call: TRBJ2-3
d_call: TRBD2
clone_size: .
v_call: TRBV5-1
cdr3_aa: CASRHNLAGGPTDTQYF
cdr3_nt: TGCGCCAGCAGACACAACTTAGCGGGGGGGCCAACAGATACGCAGTATTTT

j_call: TRBJ2-1
d_call: TRBD2
clone_size: .
v_call: TRBV5-4
cdr3_aa: CASTRAGENEQFF
cdr3_nt: TGTGCCAGCACCAGAGCGGGAGAGAATGAGCAGTTCTTC

j_call: TRBJ1-6
d_call: TRBD1
clone_size: .
v_call: TRBV6-5
cdr3_aa: CASSPGQENSPLHF
cdr3_nt: TGTGCCAGCAGTCCGGGACAGGAGAATTCACCCCTCCACTTT

j_call: TRBJ1-2
d_call: .
clone_size: .
v_call: TRBV27
cdr3_aa: CASSLLIVGNYGYTF
cdr3_nt: TGTGCCAGCAGTTTATTAATCGTCGGTAACTATGGCTACACCTTC

j_call: TRBJ1-5
d_call: TRBD1
clone_size: .
v_call: TRBV27
cdr3_aa: CASSLGSGGGMSQHF
cdr3_nt: TGTGCCAGCAGTTTAGGATCAGGGGGTGGTATGTCCCAGCATTTT

j_call: TRBJ1-6
d_call: .
clone_size: .
v_call: TRBV9
cdr3_aa: CASSVAGSNSPLHF
cdr3_nt: TGTGCCAGCAGCGTAGCAGGGTCTAATTCACCCCTCCACTTT

j_call: TRBJ1-2
d_call: .
clone_size: .
v_call: TRBV7-2
cdr3_aa: CASSPGDYGYTF
cdr3_nt: TGTGCCAGCAGCCCAGGGGACTATGGCTACACCTTC

j_call: TRBJ1-1
d_call: .
clone_size: .
v_call: TRBV4-1
cdr3_aa: CASSQVRNTEAFF
cdr3_nt: TGCGCCAGCAGCCAAGTCCGGAACACTGAAGCTTTCTTT

j_call: TRBJ2-5
d_call: .
clone_size: .
v_call: TRBV5-5
cdr3_aa: CASRGGQETQYF
cdr3_nt: TGTGCCAGCAGGGGGGGTCAAGAGACCCAGTACTTC

j_call: TRBJ2-1
d_call: TRBD2
clone_size: .
v_call: TRBV2
cdr3_aa: CASSPPGSGTVEQFF
cdr3_nt: TGTGCCAGCAGTCCCCCCGGTAGCGGGACGGTTGAGCAGTTCTTC

j_call: TRBJ1-2
d_call: TRBD1
clone_size: .
v_call: TRBV29-1
cdr3_aa: CSVPGTGPFSHGYTF
cdr3_nt: TGCAGCGTCCCCGGGACAGGGCCATTTTCCCATGGCTACACCTTC

j_call: TRBJ1-4
d_call: .
clone_size: .
v_call: TRBV7-2
cdr3_aa: CASSLVGAGNEKLFF
cdr3_nt: TGTGCCAGCAGCTTAGTGGGCGCAGGGAATGAAAAACTGTTTTTT

j_call: TRBJ2-7
d_call: .
clone_size: .
v_call: TRBV9
cdr3_aa: CASSVTGGEQYF
cdr3_nt: TGTGCCAGCAGCGTTACCGGAGGGGAGCAGTACTTC

j_call: TRBJ2-7
d_call: TRBD1
clone_size: .
v_call: TRBV2
cdr3_aa: CASSEDGTDPYEQYF
cdr3_nt: TGTGCCAGCAGTGAAGACGGGACAGACCCCTACGAGCAGTACTTC

j_call: TRBJ2-1
d_call: TRBD2
clone_size: .
v_call: TRBV27
cdr3_aa: CASSPGLAIGNEQFF
cdr3_nt: TGTGCCAGCAGTCCGGGACTAGCGATAGGGAATGAGCAGTTCTTC

j_call: TRBJ2-4
d_call: .
clone_size: .
v_call: TRBV14
cdr3_aa: CASSQRPGLSYLDAKNIQYF
cdr3_nt: TGTGCCAGCAGCCAACGACCGGGACTCTCATACCTTGATGCCAAAAACATTCAGTACTTC

j_call: TRBJ2-5
d_call: .
clone_size: .
v_call: TRBV29-1
cdr3_aa: CSVEYTYGETQYF
cdr3_nt: TGCAGCGTCGAATATACGTACGGTGAGACCCAGTACTTC

j_call: TRBJ2-4
d_call: TRBD2
clone_size: .
v_call: TRBV6-1
cdr3_aa: CASSGGGGLAKNIQYF
cdr3_nt: TGTGCCAGCAGTGGAGGCGGGGGGCTAGCCAAAAACATTCAGTACTTC

j_call: TRBJ1-1
d_call: TRBD1
clone_size: .
v_call: TRBV19
cdr3_aa: CASSVSGTGPTEAFF
cdr3_nt: TGTGCCAGTAGTGTTTCCGGGACAGGGCCCACTGAAGCTTTCTTT

j_call: TRBJ2-3
d_call: .
clone_size: .
v_call: TRBV13
cdr3_aa: CASSITGVGRGTDTQYF
cdr3_nt: TGTGCCAGCAGCATAACAGGGGTCGGGAGGGGCACAGATACGCAGTATTTT

j_call: TRBJ2-2
d_call: .
clone_size: once
v_call: TRBV5-4
cdr3_aa: CASSRMGDGSGELFF
cdr3_nt: TGTGCCAGCAGCCGGATGGGGGACGGGAGCGGGGAGCTGTTTTTT

j_call: TRBJ2-1
d_call: .
clone_size: .
v_call: TRBV14
cdr3_aa: CASSRRQVRSHNEQFF
cdr3_nt: TGTGCCAGCAGCAGGCGACAGGTTAGGTCTCACAATGAGCAGTTCTTC